The text below deals with one T cell receptor beta chain. What it binds is unknown. The junction and the germline gene differ at one end; a read error may be behind it. Each of the donors was a healthy bone marrow donor. Researchers ran the PCR with 60 Vbeta and 13 Jbeta primers. The protocol was immunoSEQ multiplex PCR, while the TCRdb copy is restricted to in-frame clones and leaves out a portion. The table has 100,000 to 150,000 clones, 75% to 90% seen once; the top ten hold 1%. This specimen comes from a study of cytomegalovirus exposure and HLA in healthy donors. Study-level points and caveats: Analyses of presence and absence presupposed an approximately uniform sequencing depth across donors. It was 150 to 200 TCR beta chains that were listed as cytomegalovirus-associated.

This clonotype originated in a man aged 35-49 years in good health and CMV-seronegative. Specimen: PBMCs.

The CDR3 sequence: CASSQDLYSEQFF. CDR3 in DNA: TGTGCCAGCAGCCAAGATCTCTACAGTGAGCAGTTCTTC. This chain links TRBV14 with TRBJ2-1; D ambiguous. There are 13 residues in the CDR3. Germline V gives CDR1 SGHDN, CDR2 FVKESK.